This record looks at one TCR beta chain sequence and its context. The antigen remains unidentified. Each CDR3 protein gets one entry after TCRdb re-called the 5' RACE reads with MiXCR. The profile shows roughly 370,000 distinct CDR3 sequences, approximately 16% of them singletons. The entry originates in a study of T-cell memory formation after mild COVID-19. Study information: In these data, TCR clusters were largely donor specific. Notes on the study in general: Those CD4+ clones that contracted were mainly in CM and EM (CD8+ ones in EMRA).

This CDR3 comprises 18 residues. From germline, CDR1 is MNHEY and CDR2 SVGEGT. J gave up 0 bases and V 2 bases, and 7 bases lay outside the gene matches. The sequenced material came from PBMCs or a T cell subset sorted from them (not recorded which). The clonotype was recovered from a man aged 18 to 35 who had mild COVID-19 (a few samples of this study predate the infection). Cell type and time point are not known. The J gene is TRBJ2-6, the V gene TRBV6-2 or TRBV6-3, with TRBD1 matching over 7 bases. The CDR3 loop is CASSYPGQTYSGANVLTF. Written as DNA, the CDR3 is TGTGCCAGCAGTTACCCGGGACAGACCTACTCTGGGGCCAACGTCCTGACTTTC.